The T cell receptor (beta chain) described here comes from a study of naive and memory T cell subsets. An oligonucleotide containing a UMI was ligated to the 3' end of TCR cDNA. Reverse transcription used DNase-treated unsorted total RNA, aiming for roughly 1 to 1000 ng. This clonotype was counted a few times. Amplification of ligated cDNA took four PCR rounds with SP2 and nested alpha and beta constant primers. TCRdb passed the 5' RACE reads through MiXCR, listing each CDR3 protein once. Of 30,000 or so distinct CDR3 sequences listed, over 15% are singletons. The V gene's germline CDR1 is SGHKS and CDR2 YYEKEE (reference sequence). The CDR3 runs to 16 residues. The V end lost 3 bases, the J end lost 2 bases, and 18 bases lay between the germline ends.

V and J are TRBV5-5 and TRBJ2-7; possibly TRBD2 for D (7 bases). This TCR came from a female donor in good health. Here the CDR3 DNA reads TGTGCCAGCAGCTCTAAAGGGGGGGCTTCTACCTACGAGCAGTACTTC. This gives the protein CASSSKGGASTYEQYF.